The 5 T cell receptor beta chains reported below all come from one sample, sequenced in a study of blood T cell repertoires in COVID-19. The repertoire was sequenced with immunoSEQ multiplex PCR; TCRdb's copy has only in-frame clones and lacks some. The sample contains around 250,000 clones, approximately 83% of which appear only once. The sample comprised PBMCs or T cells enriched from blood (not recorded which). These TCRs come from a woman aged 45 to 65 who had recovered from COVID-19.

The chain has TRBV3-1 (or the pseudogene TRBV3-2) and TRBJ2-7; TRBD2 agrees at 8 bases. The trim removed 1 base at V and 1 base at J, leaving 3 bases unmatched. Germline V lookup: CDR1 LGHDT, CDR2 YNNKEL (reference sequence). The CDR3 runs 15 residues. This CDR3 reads CASSQAPGGSYEQYF. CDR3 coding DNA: TGTGCCAGCAGCCAAGCACCGGGAGGGTCCTACGAGCAGTACTTC.

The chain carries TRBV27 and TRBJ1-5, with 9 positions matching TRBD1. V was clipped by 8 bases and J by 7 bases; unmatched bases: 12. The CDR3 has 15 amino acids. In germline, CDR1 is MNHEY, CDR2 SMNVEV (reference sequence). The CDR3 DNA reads TGTGCCAGCCTCTTAAGGGACAGGGTAGGACAGCCCCAGCATTTT. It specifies CASLLRDRVGQPQHF.

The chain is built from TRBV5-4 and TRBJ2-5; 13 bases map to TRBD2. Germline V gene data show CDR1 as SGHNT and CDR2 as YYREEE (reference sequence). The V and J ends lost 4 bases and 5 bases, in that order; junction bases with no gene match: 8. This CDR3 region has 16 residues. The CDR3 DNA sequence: TGTGCCAGCAGCAGAAGACTAGCGGGAGGTTTTGAGACCCAGTACTTC. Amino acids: CASSRRLAGGFETQYF.

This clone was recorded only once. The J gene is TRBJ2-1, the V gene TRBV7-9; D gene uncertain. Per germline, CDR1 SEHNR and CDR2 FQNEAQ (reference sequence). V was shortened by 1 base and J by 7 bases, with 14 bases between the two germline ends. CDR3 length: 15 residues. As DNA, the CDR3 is TGTGCCAGCAGCTTAGAGCCAGCGCTAAGGAATGAGCAGTTCTTC. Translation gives CASSLEPALRNEQFF.

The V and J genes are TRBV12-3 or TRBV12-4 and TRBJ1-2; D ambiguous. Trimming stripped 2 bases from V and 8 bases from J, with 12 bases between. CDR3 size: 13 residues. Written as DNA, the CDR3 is TGTGCCAGCAGTTTACGGGGAGTACGGGGCTACACCTTC. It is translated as CASSLRGVRGYTF.